This T cell receptor beta chain was observed in a study of blood T cell repertoires in COVID-19 (dated by TCRdb to the early 2020s). As for the study more broadly: Collaborator samples came from the United States, Italy and Spain and covered acute and convalescent phases of COVID-19. The material from the prospective study consisted of cDNA or gDNA derived from T cells, B-cell-depleted T cells, or PBMCs. A freely available public database, intended as a resource for researchers studying the immune response to SARS-CoV-2, is where the repertoires were released. Where available, HLA class I and class II types were obtained from metadata supplied by the sample provider rather than from assay-based typing. The dataset comprised deeply sampled blood TCRbeta repertoires from subjects exposed to, actively infected with, or recovered from COVID-19. The sample metadata nearly always contained a de-identified subject ID, COVID-19 status, age in years and sex. Samples came from the ongoing ImmuneRACE study (first 160 participants) plus 1,254 subjects from 6 global collaborators. What the research found in general, with its limitations: The quantity of clinical and demographic metadata differed by source and by participant and was supplied without curation.

Counted from cysteine to phenylalanine, this CDR3 has 13 amino acids. The sequence is cut down to CDR3 DNA, 39 bases in frame from base 1. The CDR1 and CDR2 encoded by the germline V gene (reference sequence) are MNHNY and SVGAGI. V loses 7 bases of germline sequence and J loses 3 bases, and the interval between the two ends is 9 bases. The immunoSEQ Assay, a bias-controlled multiplex PCR, was used to amplify TCRbeta CDR3 regions from genomic DNA. Regarding the original processing steps: The number of nucleated cells in each sample was estimated by amplification of reference gene primers within the assay. To quantify the absolute abundance of each unique TCRbeta CDR3 rearrangement, sequence reads were collapsed and filtered. For each sample, productive Simpson clonality was calculated as the square root of Simpson's diversity index over productive rearrangements. In TCRdb, the immuneACCESS table is reduced to in-frame sequences with V and J assigned. These tables do not hold every clone; where another copy was compared, an unresolved V gene accounts for under half, and the others remain unexplained. Clone size and the V and J calls come from that table; the DNA yielded D and trimming. The table for this sample lists roughly 57,000 clones; approximately 90% of them were counted only once. Of the sample, 6.5% falls within the top ten clones.

With regard to this clone: This clone's antigen is unknown. Base qualities are missing; no much larger clone stands one base away.

In Seattle, one collaborating source enrolled patients while the infection was active and tracked those patients longitudinally over the course of disease. The collaborating institutions used their own protocols to collect whole blood in K2EDTA tubes. Collaborator samples were shipped for TCRbeta analysis as frozen whole blood, isolated PBMCs, or DNA extracted from either sample type. The sequence was obtained from a woman aged 55-75 years with COVID-19, enrolled during active disease. The sequence is built from TRBV6-6 and TRBJ2-2; the D gene cannot be resolved reliably. The sequenced sample consisted of peripheral blood. The sequenced DNA is TGTGCCAGCACCCTCAGGCACACCGGGGAGCTGTTTTTT. This translates into CASTLRHTGELFF.